These T cell receptor beta chains were read from a single sample in a study of Graves' ophthalmopathy and Graves' hyperthyroidism. One entry per CDR3 protein results from TCRdb running MiXCR on the multiplex PCR reads. The repertoire has more than 1,000,000 distinct CDR3 sequences, around a third of them found once; the top ten carry roughly 11%. Source material: peripheral blood or thyroid tissue (not recorded which). These receptors all stem from an adult man with Graves' hyperthyroidism. The conserved cysteine and the conserved F or W are not part of the CDR3 here.

j_gene: TRBJ2-3
v_gene: TRBV19
len: 11
CDR3aa: ASSIQYTDTQY

j_gene: TRBJ1-2
v_gene: TRBV20-1
len: 12
CDR3aa: SSCGHKRGYGYT

j_gene: TRBJ1-6
v_gene: TRBV5-5
len: 14
CDR3aa: ASSLVRSSYNSPLH

j_gene: TRBJ2-5
v_gene: TRBV7-9
len: 11
CDR3aa: ASSLDGRETQY

j_gene: TRBJ2-7
v_gene: TRBV10-3
len: 12
CDR3aa: AISADRGNHEQY

j_gene: TRBJ1-1
v_gene: TRBV7-7
len: 11
CDR3aa: ASSWTGAGGAF

j_gene: TRBJ2-6
v_gene: TRBV25-1
len: 14
CDR3aa: ASSARWVAGANVLT

j_gene: TRBJ2-2
v_gene: TRBV2
len: 15
CDR3aa: ASSYGTRVKNTGELF

j_gene: TRBJ2-5
v_gene: TRBV2
len: 13
CDR3aa: ASSVGGRRGETQY

j_gene: TRBJ1-3
v_gene: TRBV7-9
len: 13
CDR3aa: ASSPSGYTGNTIY

j_gene: TRBJ1-3
v_gene: TRBV24-1
len: 11
CDR3aa: ATQDRVGNTIY

j_gene: TRBJ1-6
v_gene: TRBV7-9
len: 13
CDR3aa: ASSPSDRGYSPLH

j_gene: TRBJ1-1
v_gene: TRBV29-1
len: 9
CDR3aa: SVVGTYEAF

j_gene: TRBJ2-7
v_gene: TRBV7-9
len: 10
CDR3aa: ASTDLDYEQY

j_gene: TRBJ1-2
v_gene: TRBV4-2
len: 10
CDR3aa: ASSQSTLGYT

j_gene: TRBJ2-7
v_gene: TRBV7-9
len: 10
CDR3aa: ASSPRPSEQY

j_gene: TRBJ1-2
v_gene: TRBV9
len: 10
CDR3aa: ASSLGTHGYT

j_gene: TRBJ2-7
v_gene: TRBV9
len: 13
CDR3aa: ASSASGGTSYEQY

j_gene: TRBJ1-2
v_gene: TRBV2
len: 13
CDR3aa: ASRVDRGKGYGYT

j_gene: TRBJ1-2
v_gene: TRBV7-9
len: 16
CDR3aa: ASSLPDVTAILNYGYT